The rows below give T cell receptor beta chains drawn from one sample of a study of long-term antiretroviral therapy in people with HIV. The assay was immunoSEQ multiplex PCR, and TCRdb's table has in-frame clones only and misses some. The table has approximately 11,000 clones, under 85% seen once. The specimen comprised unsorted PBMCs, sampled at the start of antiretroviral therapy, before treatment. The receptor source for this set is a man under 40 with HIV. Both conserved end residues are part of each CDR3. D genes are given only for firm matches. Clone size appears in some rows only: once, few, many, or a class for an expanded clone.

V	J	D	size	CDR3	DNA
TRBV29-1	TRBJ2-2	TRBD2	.	CSVDVPWGGTGELFF	TGCAGCGTTGATGTTCCCTGGGGGGGGACCGGGGAGCTGTTTTTT
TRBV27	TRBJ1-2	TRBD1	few	CASSPQDRVYGYTF	TGTGCCAGCAGTCCCCAGGACAGGGTTTATGGCTACACCTTC
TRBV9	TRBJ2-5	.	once	CASSVFGSLETQYF	TGTGCCAGCAGCGTATTTGGGAGTCTGGAGACCCAGTACTTC
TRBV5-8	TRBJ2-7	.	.	CASSLRIPAEQYF	TGTGCCAGCAGCTTGCGGATACCGGCCGAGCAGTACTTC
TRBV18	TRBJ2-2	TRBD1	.	CASSIPAGGPPGELFF	TGTGCCAGCTCAATCCCAGCAGGGGGCCCTCCGGGGGAGCTGTTTTTT
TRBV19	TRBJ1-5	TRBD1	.	CASSIGTGSNQPQHF	TGTGCCAGTAGTATAGGGACAGGAAGCAATCAGCCCCAGCATTTT
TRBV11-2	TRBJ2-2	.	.	CASSFGGSGELFF	TGTGCCAGCAGCTTTGGGGGATCCGGGGAGCTGTTTTTT
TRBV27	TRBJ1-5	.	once	CASPPGGSNQPQHF	TGTGCCAGCCCGCCTGGCGGGAGCAATCAGCCCCAGCATTTT
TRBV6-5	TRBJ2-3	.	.	CASSVLGGTDTQYF	TGTGCCAGCAGTGTACTAGGGGGGACAGATACGCAGTATTTT
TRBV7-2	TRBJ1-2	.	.	CASSPGSVYGYTF	TGTGCCAGCAGCCCGGGCTCCGTCTATGGCTACACCTTC
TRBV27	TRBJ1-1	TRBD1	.	CASSSDRGLTEAFF	TGTGCCAGCAGTTCGGACAGGGGGCTCACTGAAGCTTTCTTT
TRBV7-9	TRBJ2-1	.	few	CASSDRETPNWDEQFF	TGTGCCAGCAGCGACAGAGAAACCCCAAATTGGGATGAGCAGTTCTTC
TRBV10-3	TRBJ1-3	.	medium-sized	CAISEGHPSGNTIYF	TGTGCCATCAGTGAGGGTCACCCGAGTGGAAACACCATATATTTT
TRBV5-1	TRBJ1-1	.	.	CASSLWAGLDSTEAFF	TGCGCCAGCAGCTTGTGGGCAGGTCTCGATAGCACTGAAGCTTTCTTT
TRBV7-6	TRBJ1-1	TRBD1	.	CASSLETGQGAFGAFF	TGTGCCAGCAGCCTAGAAACGGGACAGGGGGCATTTGGAGCTTTCTTT
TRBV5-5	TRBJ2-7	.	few	CASSSTHAYEQYF	TGTGCCAGCAGCTCCACCCATGCCTACGAGCAGTACTTC
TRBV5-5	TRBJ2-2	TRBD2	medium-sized	CASSLGLAGGPNTGELFF	TGTGCCAGCAGCTTGGGGCTAGCGGGGGGCCCGAACACCGGGGAGCTGTTTTTT
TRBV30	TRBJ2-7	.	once	CAWAGQYAYEQYF	TGTGCCTGGGCCGGACAGTACGCCTACGAGCAGTACTTC
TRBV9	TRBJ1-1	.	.	CASSGTGGDTEAFF	TGTGCCAGCAGCGGGACTGGGGGAGACACTGAAGCTTTCTTT
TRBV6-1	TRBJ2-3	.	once	CATRGLGDTQYF	TGTGCCACCCGAGGGCTGGGAGATACGCAGTATTTT
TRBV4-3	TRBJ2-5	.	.	CASSQGRTPSETQYF	TGCGCCAGCAGCCAGGGCAGGACTCCCTCGGAGACCCAGTACTTC
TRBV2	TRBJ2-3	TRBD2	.	CASSARTSGGAHSSTDTQYF	TGTGCCAGCAGTGCTCGGACTAGCGGGGGGGCCCACTCTAGCACAGATACGCAGTATTTT
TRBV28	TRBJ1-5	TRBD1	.	CASSLGQGELQPQHF	TGTGCCAGCAGCTTAGGACAGGGGGAGCTTCAGCCCCAGCATTTT
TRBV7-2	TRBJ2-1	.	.	CASSLAPGSNEQFF	TGTGCCAGCAGCTTAGCCCCGGGGAGCAATGAGCAGTTCTTC
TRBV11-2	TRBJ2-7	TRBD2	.	CASSPTGTSHEQYF	TGTGCCAGCAGCCCAACCGGGACTAGTCACGAGCAGTACTTC
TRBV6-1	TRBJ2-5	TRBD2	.	CASSGGLVQETQYF	TGTGCCAGCAGTGGGGGACTAGTTCAAGAGACCCAGTACTTC
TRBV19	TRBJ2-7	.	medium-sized	CASSIGIRGYEQYF	TGTGCCAGTAGCATAGGGATTAGGGGATACGAGCAGTACTTC
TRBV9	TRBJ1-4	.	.	CASSVRGTPNEKLFF	TGTGCCAGCAGCGTAAGAGGGACACCTAATGAAAAACTGTTTTTT
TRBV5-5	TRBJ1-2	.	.	CASTPGVGYTF	TGTGCCAGCACCCCGGGGGTGGGCTACACCTTC
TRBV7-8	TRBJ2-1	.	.	CASSLDSFPDNEQFF	TGTGCCAGCAGCTTAGATTCTTTTCCGGACAATGAGCAGTTCTTC
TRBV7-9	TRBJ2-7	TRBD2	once	CASSYRDYTYEQYF	TGTGCCAGCAGCTACCGGGACTACACCTACGAGCAGTACTTC
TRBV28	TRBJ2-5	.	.	CASGTQETQYF	TGTGCCAGCGGGACCCAAGAGACCCAGTACTTC
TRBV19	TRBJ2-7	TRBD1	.	CASSSDRGIEQYF	TGTGCCAGTAGTTCAGACAGGGGTATCGAGCAGTACTTC
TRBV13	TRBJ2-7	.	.	CASSSNLQGDEQYF	TGTGCCAGCAGCTCTAACCTACAGGGCGACGAGCAGTACTTC
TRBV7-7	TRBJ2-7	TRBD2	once	CASSPAGTSGSHEQYF	TGTGCTAGCAGCCCTGCCGGGACTAGCGGGAGCCACGAGCAGTACTTC
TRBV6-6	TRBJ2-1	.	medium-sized	CASSPEGLGQFF	TGTGCCAGCAGTCCCGAAGGGCTGGGGCAGTTCTTC
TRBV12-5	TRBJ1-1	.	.	CASGFGVYTEAFF	TGTGCTAGTGGTTTTGGGGTATACACTGAAGCTTTCTTT
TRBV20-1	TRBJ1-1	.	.	CSARGGTEAFF	TGCAGTGCTAGAGGGGGCACTGAAGCTTTCTTT
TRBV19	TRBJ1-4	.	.	CASSRGGPTNEKLFF	TGTGCCAGTAGTAGAGGCGGACCTACTAATGAAAAACTGTTTTTT
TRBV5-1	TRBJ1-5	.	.	CASSLEGSNNQPQHF	TGCGCCAGCAGCTTAGAGGGGTCTAACAATCAGCCCCAGCATTTT
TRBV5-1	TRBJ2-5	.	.	CASSLGHETQYF	TGCGCCAGCAGCTTGGGACACGAGACCCAGTACTTC
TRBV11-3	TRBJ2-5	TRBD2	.	CASSFGTSGGQETQYF	TGTGCCAGCAGCTTTGGCACTAGCGGGGGACAAGAGACCCAGTACTTC
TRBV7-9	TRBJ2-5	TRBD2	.	CASSSGTSGFQETQYF	TGTGCCAGCAGCTCCGGGACTAGCGGGTTCCAAGAGACCCAGTACTTC
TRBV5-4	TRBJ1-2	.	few	CASSWAEANYGYTF	TGTGCCAGCAGCTGGGCGGAGGCTAACTATGGCTACACCTTC
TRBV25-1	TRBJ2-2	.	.	CASSSPPNTGELFF	TGTGCCAGCAGTTCGCCACCAAACACCGGGGAGCTGTTTTTT
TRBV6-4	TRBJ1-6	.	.	CASSEGDSYNSPLHF	TGTGCCAGCAGTGAAGGGGACTCCTATAATTCACCCCTCCACTTT
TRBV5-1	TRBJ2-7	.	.	CASSFGGTYEQYF	TGCGCCAGCAGCTTTGGCGGCACCTACGAGCAGTACTTC
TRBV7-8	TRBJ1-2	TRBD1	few	CASSLEQGANYGYTF	TGTGCCAGCAGCTTAGAACAGGGGGCTAACTATGGCTACACCTTC
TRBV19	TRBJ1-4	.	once	CASTPDGDNEKLFF	TGTGCCAGTACCCCAGACGGTGATAATGAAAAACTGTTTTTT
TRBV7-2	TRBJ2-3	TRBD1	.	CASSSGDRVTDTQYF	TGTGCCAGCAGCTCCGGGGACAGGGTCACAGATACGCAGTATTTT
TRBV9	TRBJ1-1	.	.	CASSVGEGDGSEAFF	TGTGCCAGCAGCGTAGGGGAAGGGGATGGGTCTGAAGCTTTCTTT
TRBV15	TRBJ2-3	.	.	CATSRDGQSHTDTQYF	TGTGCCACCAGCAGAGACGGACAGTCCCACACAGATACGCAGTATTTT
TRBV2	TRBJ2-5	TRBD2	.	CASSGGLNVETQYF	TGTGCCAGCAGTGGGGGACTAAACGTAGAGACCCAGTACTTC
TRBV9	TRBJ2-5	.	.	CASSSQGHLWETQYF	TGTGCCAGCAGCTCACAGGGACACCTGTGGGAGACCCAGTACTTC
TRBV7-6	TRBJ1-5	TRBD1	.	CASSLVPGTGGAQHF	TGTGCCAGCAGCTTAGTGCCCGGGACAGGGGGGGCCCAGCATTTT
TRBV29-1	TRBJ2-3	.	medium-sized	CSVGGGITDTQYF	TGCAGCGTTGGTGGGGGAATAACAGATACGCAGTATTTT
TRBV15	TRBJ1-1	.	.	CATSGRTSLPRNTEAFF	TGTGCCACCAGCGGCAGGACATCGCTCCCACGGAACACTGAAGCTTTCTTT